The 13 T cell receptor beta chains presented below share a single source sample, sequenced in a study of T cell responses to AZD1222 COVID-19 vaccine. Sequenced by immunoSEQ multiplex PCR; TCRdb stores in-frame clones only, minus some. The table has 95,000 to 100,000 clones, roughly 80% seen once. This sample comprised peripheral blood, obtained 28 days after the second AZD1222 dose. These receptors were collected from an adult who received the AZD1222 COVID-19 vaccine.

This rearrangement joins TRBV5-1 to TRBJ2-1, with a possible D match to TRBD2 (6 bases). Germline V gives CDR1 SGHRS, CDR2 YFSETQ. Trimming removed 0 bases at V and 9 bases at J, with 16 bases between. This CDR3 spans 15 amino acids. In nucleotides, the CDR3 is TGCGCCAGCAGCTTGGTAGCGCGGCCCGGGGGTGAGCAGTTCTTC. Translated, it gives CASSLVARPGGEQFF.

The chain links TRBV6-1 to TRBJ2-4; the D is unclear. This CDR3 is 17 amino acids long. Germline assignment: CDR1 MNHNS and CDR2 SASEGT. V shed 2 bases and J shed 1 base, with 15 bases lying between them. The CDR3 sequence is CASSEQVGVLAKNIQYF. The CDR3 DNA reads TGTGCCAGCAGTGAACAAGTCGGCGTGTTGGCCAAAAACATTCAGTACTTC.

J is TRBJ1-2 and V is TRBV5-1, with D hard to call. With 1 base removed from V and 1 base from J, the gap between germline ends came to 11 bases. The CDR3 sequence is 15 residues long. From germline, CDR1 is SGHRS and CDR2 YFSETQ. The CDR3: CASSLFYRYNYGYTF. CDR3 bases: TGCGCCAGCAGCTTGTTTTACAGATATAACTATGGCTACACCTTC.

This clone appeared once. V and J are TRBV7-3 and TRBJ2-1; 7 nucleotides line up with TRBD1. The germline V gene encodes CDR1 SGHTA and CDR2 FQGTGA. This CDR3 comprises 15 residues. Trimming cost V 5 bases and J 0 bases; bases outside gene matches: 4. The CDR3 DNA follows: TGTGCCAGCAGCGTCGACAGGGCCTCCTACAATGAGCAGTTCTTC. Its protein is CASSVDRASYNEQFF.

The V call is TRBV7-9, the J call TRBJ2-1, with TRBD2 as a possible D gene (6 bases). Per the germline V gene, CDR1 is SEHNR and CDR2 is FQNEAQ (reference sequence). This CDR3 region has 13 residues. The ends were cut back, 6 bases at V and 9 bases at J, with 15 bases in the middle. The CDR3: CASSRESRGEQFF. The CDR3 DNA reads as TGTGCCAGCAGTCGGGAGTCCCGTGGTGAGCAGTTCTTC.

The chain couples TRBV5-6 to TRBJ1-3; D possibly corresponds to TRBD1 (5 bases). The germline V gene encodes CDR1 SGHDT and CDR2 YYEEEE. The ends were cut back, 4 bases at V and 6 bases at J, with 17 bases in the middle. There are 15 residues in the CDR3. As DNA, the CDR3 is TGTGCCAGCAGCCCCCGGTGGGGGACGGTAAACACCATATATTTT. Its protein is CASSPRWGTVNTIYF.

This clone was found once. The genes are TRBV25-1 and TRBJ1-2, with D maybe TRBD1 (5 bases). V was cut by 0 bases and J by 3 bases, with 8 bases left in between. The CDR3 runs to 14 residues. Germline loops: CDR1 MGHDK, CDR2 SYGVNS. The CDR3 sequence is CASSEYDRYYGYTF. DNA for the CDR3: TGTGCCAGCAGTGAATATGACAGATACTATGGCTACACCTTC.

This clone was counted a single time. This chain joins TRBV27 and TRBJ2-5; no reliable D call. V gave up 2 bases and J gave up 2 bases, with 12 bases separating them. From germline, CDR1 is MNHEY and CDR2 SMNVEV (reference sequence). The CDR3 extends over 15 amino acids. The CDR3 region has the DNA TGTGCCAGCAGTTTACGGTACCAGACACAAGAGACCCAGTACTTC. Translation: CASSLRYQTQETQYF.

The V call is TRBV4-1, the J call TRBJ2-6; 8 bases match TRBD2. With V trimmed by 4 bases and J by 7 bases, 15 bases remained unmatched. The length of the CDR3 is 18 residues. Per germline, CDR1 MGHRA and CDR2 YSYEKL. The CDR3 region has the DNA TGCGCCAGCAGCCCCCCCGGGGGGCGGGGACTAGGAGCCAACGTCCTGACTTTC. This encodes CASSPPGGRGLGANVLTF.

The V gene is TRBV9, the J gene TRBJ2-2; D is possibly TRBD1 (6 bases). The CDR3 covers 14 residues. The germline CDR1 and CDR2 sequences are SGDLS and YYNGEE. The V end lost 4 bases, the J end lost 7 bases, and 14 bases lay between the germline ends. The CDR3 loop is CASSPLAGVGELFF. For the CDR3, the DNA is TGTGCCAGCAGCCCTCTAGCAGGGGTCGGGGAGCTGTTTTTT.

The sample holds a few counts of this clone. The rearrangement uses TRBV28 and TRBJ2-7, with D uncertain. The CDR3 totals 9 residues. The V gene's germline CDR1 is MDHEN and CDR2 SYDVKM. Trimming cost V 8 bases and J 4 bases, with 3 bases left between them. The CDR3 here is CASGYEQYF. The DNA of the CDR3 is TGTGCCAGCGGGTACGAGCAGTACTTC. Variable domain in full (rest from reference TRBV28 and TRBJ2-7): DVKVTQSSRYLVKRTGEKVFLECVQDMDHENMFWYRQDPGLGLRLIYFSYDVKMKEKGDIPEGYSVSREKKERFSLILESASTNQTSMYLCASGYEQYFGPGTRLTVT.

The chain joins TRBV3-1 (or the pseudogene TRBV3-2) to TRBJ2-1; 9 bases are shared with TRBD2. CDR1 LGHDT and CDR2 YNNKEL come from the germline V gene (reference sequence). The CDR3 covers 18 residues. Trimming removed 1 base from V and 5 bases from J; junction bases left unmatched: 12. The CDR3 is CASSQGGGGGVKNNEQFF. CDR3 DNA sequence: TGTGCCAGCAGCCAAGGAGGCGGGGGGGGCGTTAAGAACAATGAGCAGTTCTTC.

In this sample, this clone turned up many times. V usage is TRBV5-1 and J usage is TRBJ2-2, with TRBD2 matching 8 bases. The CDR3 loop spans 15 amino acids. CDR1 is SGHRS, CDR2 YFSETQ, per germline. J lost 4 bases, V lost 3 bases, and 5 bases had no gene match. CDR3 protein: CASSYQRGSTGELFF. The CDR3, as DNA: TGCGCCAGCAGCTATCAGCGGGGGAGCACCGGGGAGCTGTTTTTT.